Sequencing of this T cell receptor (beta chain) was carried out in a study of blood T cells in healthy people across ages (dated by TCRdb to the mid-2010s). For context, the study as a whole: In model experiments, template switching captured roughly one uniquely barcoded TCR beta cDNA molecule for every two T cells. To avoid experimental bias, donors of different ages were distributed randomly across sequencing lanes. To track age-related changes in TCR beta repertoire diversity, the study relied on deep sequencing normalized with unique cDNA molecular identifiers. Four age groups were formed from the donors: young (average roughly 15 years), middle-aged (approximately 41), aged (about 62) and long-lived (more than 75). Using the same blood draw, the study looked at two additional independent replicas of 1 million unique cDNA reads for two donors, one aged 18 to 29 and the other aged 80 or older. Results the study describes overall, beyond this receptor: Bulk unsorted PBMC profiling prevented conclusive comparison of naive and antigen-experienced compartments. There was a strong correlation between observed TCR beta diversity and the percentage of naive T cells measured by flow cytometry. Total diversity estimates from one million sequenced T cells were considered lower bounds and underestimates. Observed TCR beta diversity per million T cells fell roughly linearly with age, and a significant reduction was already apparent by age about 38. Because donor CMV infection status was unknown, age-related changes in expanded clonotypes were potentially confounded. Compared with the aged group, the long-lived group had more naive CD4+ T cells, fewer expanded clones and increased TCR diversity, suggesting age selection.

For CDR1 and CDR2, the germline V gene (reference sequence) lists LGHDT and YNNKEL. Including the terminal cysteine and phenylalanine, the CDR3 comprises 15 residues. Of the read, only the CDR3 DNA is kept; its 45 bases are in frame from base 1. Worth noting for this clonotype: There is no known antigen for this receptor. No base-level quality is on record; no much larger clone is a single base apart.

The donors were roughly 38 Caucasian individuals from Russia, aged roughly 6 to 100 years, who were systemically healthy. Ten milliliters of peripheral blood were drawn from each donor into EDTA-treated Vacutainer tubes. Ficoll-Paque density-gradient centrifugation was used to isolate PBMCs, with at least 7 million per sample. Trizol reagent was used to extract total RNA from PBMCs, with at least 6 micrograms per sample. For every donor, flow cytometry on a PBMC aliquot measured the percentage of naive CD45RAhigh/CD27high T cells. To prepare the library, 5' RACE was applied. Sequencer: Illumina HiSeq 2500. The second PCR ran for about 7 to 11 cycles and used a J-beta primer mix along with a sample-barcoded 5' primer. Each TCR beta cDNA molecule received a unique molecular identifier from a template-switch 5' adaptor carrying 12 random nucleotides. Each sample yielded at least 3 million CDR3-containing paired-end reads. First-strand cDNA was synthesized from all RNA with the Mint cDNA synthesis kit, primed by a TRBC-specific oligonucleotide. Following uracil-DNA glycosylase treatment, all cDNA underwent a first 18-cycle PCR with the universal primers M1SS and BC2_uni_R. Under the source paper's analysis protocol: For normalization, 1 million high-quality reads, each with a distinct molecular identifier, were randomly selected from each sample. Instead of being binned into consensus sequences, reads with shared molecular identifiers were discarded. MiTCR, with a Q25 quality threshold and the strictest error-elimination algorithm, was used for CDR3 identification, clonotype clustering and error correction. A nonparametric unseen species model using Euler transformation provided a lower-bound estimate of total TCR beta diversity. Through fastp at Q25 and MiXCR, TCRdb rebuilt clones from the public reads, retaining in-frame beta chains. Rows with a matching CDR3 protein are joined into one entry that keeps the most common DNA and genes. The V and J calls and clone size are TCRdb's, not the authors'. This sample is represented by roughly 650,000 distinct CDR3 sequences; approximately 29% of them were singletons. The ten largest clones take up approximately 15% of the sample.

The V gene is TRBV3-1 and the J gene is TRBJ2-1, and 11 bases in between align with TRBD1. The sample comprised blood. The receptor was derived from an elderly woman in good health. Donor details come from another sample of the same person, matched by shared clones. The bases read TGTGTCGGCAGCTACGGGACAGGGGGGCACAATGAGCAGTTCTTC. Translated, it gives CVGSYGTGGHNEQFF.